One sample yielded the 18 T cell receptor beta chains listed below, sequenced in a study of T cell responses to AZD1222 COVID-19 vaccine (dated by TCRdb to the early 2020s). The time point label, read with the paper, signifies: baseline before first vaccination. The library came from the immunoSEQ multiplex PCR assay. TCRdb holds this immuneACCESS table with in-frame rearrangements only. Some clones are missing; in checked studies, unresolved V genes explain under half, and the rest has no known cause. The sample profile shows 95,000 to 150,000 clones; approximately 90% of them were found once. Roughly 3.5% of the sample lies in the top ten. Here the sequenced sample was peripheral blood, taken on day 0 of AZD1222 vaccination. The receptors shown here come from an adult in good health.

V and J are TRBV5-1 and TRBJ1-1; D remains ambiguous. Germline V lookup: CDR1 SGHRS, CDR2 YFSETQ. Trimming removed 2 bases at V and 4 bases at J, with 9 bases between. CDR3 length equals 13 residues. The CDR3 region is CASSFGLATEAFF. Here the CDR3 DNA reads TGCGCCAGCAGCTTCGGTTTGGCCACTGAAGCTTTCTTT. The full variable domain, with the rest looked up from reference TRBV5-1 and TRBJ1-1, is KAGVTQTPRYLIKTRGQQVTLSCSPISGHRSVSWYQQTPGQGLQFLFEYFSETQRNKGNFPGRFSGRQFSNSRSEMNVSTLELGDSALYLCASSFGLATEAFFGQGTRLTVV.

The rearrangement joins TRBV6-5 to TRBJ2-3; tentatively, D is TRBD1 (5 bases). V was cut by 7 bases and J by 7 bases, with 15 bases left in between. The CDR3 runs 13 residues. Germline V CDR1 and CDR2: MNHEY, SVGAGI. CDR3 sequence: CASTVQGGYTQYF. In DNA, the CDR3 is TGTGCCAGCACCGTCCAGGGTGGATATACGCAGTATTTT.

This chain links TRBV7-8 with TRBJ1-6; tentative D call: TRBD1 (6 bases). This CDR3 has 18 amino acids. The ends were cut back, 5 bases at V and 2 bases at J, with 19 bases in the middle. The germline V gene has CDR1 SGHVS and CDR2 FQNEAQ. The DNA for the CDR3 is TGTGCCAGCAGCCCTAAGGGGCGTCGGGGGCCCTATAATTCACCCCTCCACTTT. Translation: CASSPKGRRGPYNSPLHF.

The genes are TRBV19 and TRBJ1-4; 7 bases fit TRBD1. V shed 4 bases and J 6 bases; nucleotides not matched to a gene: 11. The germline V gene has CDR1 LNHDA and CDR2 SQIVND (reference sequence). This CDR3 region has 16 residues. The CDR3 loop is CASSNLIQGGDEKLFF. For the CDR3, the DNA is TGTGCCAGTAGTAATCTCATCCAGGGGGGAGATGAAAAACTGTTTTTT.

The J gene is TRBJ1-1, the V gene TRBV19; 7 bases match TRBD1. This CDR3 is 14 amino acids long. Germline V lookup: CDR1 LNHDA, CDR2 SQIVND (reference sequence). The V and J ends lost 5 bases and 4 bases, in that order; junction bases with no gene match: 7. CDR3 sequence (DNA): TGTGCCAGTAGTGCGCGACAGGGCGTCACTGAAGCTTTCTTT. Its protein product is CASSARQGVTEAFF.

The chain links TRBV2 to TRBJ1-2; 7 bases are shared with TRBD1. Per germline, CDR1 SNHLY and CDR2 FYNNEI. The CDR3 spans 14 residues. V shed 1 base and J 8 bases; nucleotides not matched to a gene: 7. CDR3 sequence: CASSEVPGGKGYTF. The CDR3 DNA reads TGTGCCAGCAGTGAAGTACCAGGGGGTAAAGGCTACACCTTC. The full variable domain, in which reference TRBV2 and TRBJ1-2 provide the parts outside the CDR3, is EPEVTQTPSHQVTQMGQEVILRCVPISNHLYFYWYRQILGQKVEFLVSFYNNEISEKSEIFDDQFSVERPDGSNFTLKIRSTKLEDSAMYFCASSEVPGGKGYTFGSGTRLTVV.

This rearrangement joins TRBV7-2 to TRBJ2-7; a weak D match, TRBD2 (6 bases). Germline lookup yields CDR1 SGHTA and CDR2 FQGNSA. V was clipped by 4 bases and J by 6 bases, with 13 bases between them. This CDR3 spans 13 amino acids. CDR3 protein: CASSSLGTPEQYF. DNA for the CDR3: TGTGCCAGCAGCTCTTTAGGGACTCCCGAGCAGTACTTC.

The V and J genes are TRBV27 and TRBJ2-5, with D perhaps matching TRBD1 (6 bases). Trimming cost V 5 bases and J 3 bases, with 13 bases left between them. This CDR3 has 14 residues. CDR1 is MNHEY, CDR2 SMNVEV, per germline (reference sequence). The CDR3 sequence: CASSIGQGKETQYF. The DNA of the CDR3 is TGTGCCAGCAGTATCGGGCAGGGGAAAGAGACCCAGTACTTC.

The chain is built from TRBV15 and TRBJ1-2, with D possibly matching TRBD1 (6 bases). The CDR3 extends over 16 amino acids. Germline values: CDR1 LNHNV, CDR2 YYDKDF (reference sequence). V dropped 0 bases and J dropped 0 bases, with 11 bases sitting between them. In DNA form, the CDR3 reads TGTGCCACCAGCAGAGAAATCCGGGACACTAACTATGGCTACACCTTC. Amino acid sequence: CATSREIRDTNYGYTF.

The CDR3 protein is CATSDSDRGSYNEQFF. The CDR3 DNA reads TGTGCCACCAGTGACTCGGACAGGGGGTCCTACAATGAGCAGTTCTTC. The chain employs TRBV24-1 and TRBJ2-1, with TRBD1 matching 10 bases. The length of the CDR3 is 16 residues. V shed 4 bases, J shed 1 base, and the junction held 3 bases outside the gene matches. Per germline, CDR1 KGHDR and CDR2 SFDVKD.

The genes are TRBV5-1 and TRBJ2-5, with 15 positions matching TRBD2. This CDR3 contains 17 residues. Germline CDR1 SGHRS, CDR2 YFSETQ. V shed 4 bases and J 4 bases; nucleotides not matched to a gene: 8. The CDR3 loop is CASSLRTSGGAGETQYF. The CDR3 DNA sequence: TGCGCCAGCAGCCTTAGGACTAGCGGGGGGGCAGGAGAGACCCAGTACTTC.

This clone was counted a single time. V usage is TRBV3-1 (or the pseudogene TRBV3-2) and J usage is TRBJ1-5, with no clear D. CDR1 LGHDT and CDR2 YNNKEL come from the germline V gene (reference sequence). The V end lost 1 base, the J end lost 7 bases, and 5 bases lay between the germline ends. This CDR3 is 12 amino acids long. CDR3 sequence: CASSQGSQPQHF. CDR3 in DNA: TGTGCCAGCAGCCAAGGAAGCCAGCCCCAGCATTTT.

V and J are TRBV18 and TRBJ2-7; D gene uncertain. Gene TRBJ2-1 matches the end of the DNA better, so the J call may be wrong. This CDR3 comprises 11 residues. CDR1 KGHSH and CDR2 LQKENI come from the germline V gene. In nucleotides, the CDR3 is TGTGCCAGCTCGGGATCGGATGAGCAGTTCTTC. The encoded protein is CASSGSDEQFF.

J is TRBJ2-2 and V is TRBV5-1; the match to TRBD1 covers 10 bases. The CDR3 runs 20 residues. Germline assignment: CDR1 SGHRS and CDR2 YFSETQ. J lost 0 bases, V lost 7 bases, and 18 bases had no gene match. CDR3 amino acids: CASSSSGTGERKANTGELFF. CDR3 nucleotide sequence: TGCGCCAGCTCATCATCCGGGACAGGGGAAAGGAAGGCGAACACCGGGGAGCTGTTTTTT. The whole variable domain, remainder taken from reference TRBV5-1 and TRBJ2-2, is KAGVTQTPRYLIKTRGQQVTLSCSPISGHRSVSWYQQTPGQGLQFLFEYFSETQRNKGNFPGRFSGRQFSNSRSEMNVSTLELGDSALYLCASSSSGTGERKANTGELFFGEGSRLTVL.

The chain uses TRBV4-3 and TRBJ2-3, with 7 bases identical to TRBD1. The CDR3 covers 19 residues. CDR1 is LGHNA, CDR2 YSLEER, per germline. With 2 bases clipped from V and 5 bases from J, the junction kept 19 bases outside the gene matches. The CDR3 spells CASSQSRGRGQGVVDTQYF. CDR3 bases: TGCGCCAGCAGCCAAAGCCGGGGTAGGGGGCAGGGGGTTGTAGATACGCAGTATTTT.

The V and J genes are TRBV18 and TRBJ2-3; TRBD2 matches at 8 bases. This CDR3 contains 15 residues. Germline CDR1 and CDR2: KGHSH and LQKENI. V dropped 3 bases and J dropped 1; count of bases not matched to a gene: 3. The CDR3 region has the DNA TGTGCCAGCTCACCCAATAGCGGGGGCACAGATACGCAGTATTTT. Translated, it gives CASSPNSGGTDTQYF.

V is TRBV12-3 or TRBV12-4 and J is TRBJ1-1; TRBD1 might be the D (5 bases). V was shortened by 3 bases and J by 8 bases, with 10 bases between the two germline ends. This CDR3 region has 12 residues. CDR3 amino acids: CASSFATEEAFF. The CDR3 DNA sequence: TGTGCCAGCAGTTTCGCGACAGAGGAAGCTTTCTTT.

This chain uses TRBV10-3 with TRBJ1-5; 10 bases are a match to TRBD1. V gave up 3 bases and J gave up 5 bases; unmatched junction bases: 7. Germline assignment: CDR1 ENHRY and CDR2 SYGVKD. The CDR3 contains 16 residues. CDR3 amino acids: CAISDDGQGGYQPQHF. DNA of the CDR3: TGTGCCATCAGTGATGACGGACAGGGGGGATATCAGCCCCAGCATTTT.